The T cell receptor (beta chain) under discussion was sequenced for a study of T cells of healthy individuals. CDR3 length: 15 residues. The germline V gene has CDR1 SGHAT and CDR2 FQDESV (reference sequence). V lost 2 bases and J lost 2; bases outside the gene matches: 5. From the 5' RACE reads, TCRdb called clonotypes with MiXCR, one entry per CDR3 protein. The profile covers around 98,000 distinct CDR3 sequences, with 15% to 20% appearing a single time and about 6.2% taken by the ten largest. This clonotype was obtained from a human donor in good health. The chain recombines TRBV11-1 with TRBJ2-5, with TRBD1 identical over 7 bases. In nucleotides, the CDR3 is TGTGCCAGCAGCTTATCTGGGACAGATCAAGAGACCCAGTACTTC. Its translation: CASSLSGTDQETQYF.